One TCR beta chain is described in this entry. What it recognizes is unknown. Sequencing was done directly on freshly isolated, uncultured memory T cells. The record originates from a study of CD4 T cell repertoires in COVID-19. Findings and limits, study-wide: Two or all three memory subsets shared several highly expanded SARS-CoV-2-reactive clonotypes.

Profiled with immunoSEQ multiplex PCR; TCRdb holds only in-frame clones, not every one. The data show under 30,000 clones, 85% to 95% seen once. Germline CDR1 and CDR2: SGHNT and YYREEE (reference sequence). The CDR3 runs 14 residues. J lost 4 bases, V lost 0 bases, and 4 bases had no gene match. This chain links TRBV5-4 with TRBJ2-7; TRBD1 agrees at 7 bases. This sequence was found in a human donor who had COVID-19. The sequencing here drew on circulating follicular helper CD4+ T cells (cTfh) from blood, taken before the COVID-19 pandemic. CDR3 residues: CASSLAGTEYEQYF. CDR3 nucleotide sequence: TGTGCCAGCAGCTTGGCCGGGACAGAATACGAGCAGTACTTC. Based on the CDR3 plus reference TRBV5-4 and TRBJ2-7, the full variable domain is ETGVTQSPTHLIKTRGQQVTLRCSSQSGHNTVSWYQQALGQGPQFIFQYYREEENGRGNFPPRFSGLQFPNYSSELNVNALELDDSALYLCASSLAGTEYEQYFGPGTRLTVT.